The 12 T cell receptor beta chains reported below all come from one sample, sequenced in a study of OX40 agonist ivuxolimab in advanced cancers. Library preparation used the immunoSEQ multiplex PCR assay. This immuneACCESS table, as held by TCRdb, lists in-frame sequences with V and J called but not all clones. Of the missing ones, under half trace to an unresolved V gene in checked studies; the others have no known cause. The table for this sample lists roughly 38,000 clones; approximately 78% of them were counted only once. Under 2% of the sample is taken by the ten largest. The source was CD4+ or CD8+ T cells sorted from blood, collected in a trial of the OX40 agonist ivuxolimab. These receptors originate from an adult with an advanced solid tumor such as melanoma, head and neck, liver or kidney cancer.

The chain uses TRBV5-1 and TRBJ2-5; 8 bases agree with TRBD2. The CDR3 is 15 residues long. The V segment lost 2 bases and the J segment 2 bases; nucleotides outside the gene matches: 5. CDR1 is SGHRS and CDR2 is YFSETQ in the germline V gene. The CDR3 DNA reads TGCGCCAGCAGCTTTAGCGGGGCAGGACAAGAGACCCAGTACTTC. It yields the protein CASSFSGAGQETQYF.

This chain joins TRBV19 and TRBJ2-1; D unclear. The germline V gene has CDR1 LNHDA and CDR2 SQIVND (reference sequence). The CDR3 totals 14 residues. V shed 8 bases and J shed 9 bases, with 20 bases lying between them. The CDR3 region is CASAGHTPELEQFF. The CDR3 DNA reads TGTGCCAGTGCCGGCCACACCCCTGAACTTGAGCAGTTCTTC.

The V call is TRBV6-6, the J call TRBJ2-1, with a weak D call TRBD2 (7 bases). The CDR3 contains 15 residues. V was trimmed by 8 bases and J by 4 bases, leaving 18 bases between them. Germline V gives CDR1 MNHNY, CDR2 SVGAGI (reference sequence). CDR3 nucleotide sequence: TGTGCCAGCTTAGGGGGGGGGACACTTTACAATGAGCAGTTCTTC. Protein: CASLGGGTLYNEQFF.

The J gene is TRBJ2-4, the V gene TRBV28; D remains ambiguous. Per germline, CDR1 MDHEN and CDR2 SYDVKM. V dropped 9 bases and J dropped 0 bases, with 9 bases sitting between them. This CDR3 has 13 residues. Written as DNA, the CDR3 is TGTGCCAGTAGAATCTTAGCCAAAAACATTCAGTACTTC. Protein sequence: CASRILAKNIQYF. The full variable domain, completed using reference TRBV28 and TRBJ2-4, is DVKVTQSSRYLVKRTGEKVFLECVQDMDHENMFWYRQDPGLGLRLIYFSYDVKMKEKGDIPEGYSVSREKKERFSLILESASTNQTSMYLCASRILAKNIQYFGAGTRLSVL.

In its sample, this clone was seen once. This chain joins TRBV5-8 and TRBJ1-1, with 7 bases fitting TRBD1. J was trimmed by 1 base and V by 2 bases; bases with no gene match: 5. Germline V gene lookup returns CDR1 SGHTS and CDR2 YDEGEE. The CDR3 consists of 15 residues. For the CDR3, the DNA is TGTGCCAGCAGCTTAGGGACAGCACAGAACACTGAAGCTTTCTTT. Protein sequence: CASSLGTAQNTEAFF.

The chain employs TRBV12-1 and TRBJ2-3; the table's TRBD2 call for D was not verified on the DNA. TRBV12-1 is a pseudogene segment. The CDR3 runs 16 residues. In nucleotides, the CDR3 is TGTGCCAGCAGGTCACGGGTAGGTAAAGTCACAGATACGCAGTATTTT. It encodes CASRSRVGKVTDTQYF.

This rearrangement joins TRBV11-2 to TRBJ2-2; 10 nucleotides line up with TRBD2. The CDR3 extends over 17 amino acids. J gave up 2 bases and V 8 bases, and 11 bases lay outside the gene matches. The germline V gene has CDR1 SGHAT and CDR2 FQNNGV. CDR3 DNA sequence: TGTGCCAGCTACAAGGGTAGCGGGGGGATTAACACCGGGGAGCTGTTTTTT. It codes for CASYKGSGGINTGELFF. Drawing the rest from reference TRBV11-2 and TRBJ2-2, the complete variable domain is EAGVAQSPRYKIIEKRQSVAFWCNPISGHATLYWYQQILGQGPKLLIQFQNNGVVDDSQLPKDRFSAERLKGVDSTLKIQPAKLEDSAVYLCASYKGSGGINTGELFFGEGSRLTVL.

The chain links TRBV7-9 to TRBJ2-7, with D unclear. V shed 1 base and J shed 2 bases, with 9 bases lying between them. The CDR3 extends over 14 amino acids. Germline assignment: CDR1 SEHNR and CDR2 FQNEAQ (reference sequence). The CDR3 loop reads CASSLVGLTYEQYF. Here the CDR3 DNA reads TGTGCCAGCAGCTTAGTCGGGCTTACCTACGAGCAGTACTTC.

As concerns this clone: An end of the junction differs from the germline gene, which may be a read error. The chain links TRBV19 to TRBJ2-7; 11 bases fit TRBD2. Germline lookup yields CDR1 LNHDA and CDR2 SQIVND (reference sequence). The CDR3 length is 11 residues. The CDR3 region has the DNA TGTGCCAGTACTCCCACTAGCGGGGGTTCCTTC. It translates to CASTPTSGGSF.

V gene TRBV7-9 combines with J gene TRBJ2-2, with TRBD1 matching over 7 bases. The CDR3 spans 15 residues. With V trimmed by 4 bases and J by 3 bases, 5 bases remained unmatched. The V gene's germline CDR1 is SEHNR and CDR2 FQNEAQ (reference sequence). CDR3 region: CASSSQTGYTGELFF. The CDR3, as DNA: TGTGCCAGCAGCTCGCAGACAGGGTACACCGGGGAGCTGTTTTTT.

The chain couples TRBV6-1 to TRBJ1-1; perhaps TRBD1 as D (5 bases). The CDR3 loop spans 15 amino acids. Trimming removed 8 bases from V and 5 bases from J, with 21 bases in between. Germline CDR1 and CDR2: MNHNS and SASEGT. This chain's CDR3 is CASDPRQSIRTEAFF. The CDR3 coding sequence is TGTGCCAGCGACCCCCGACAGTCAATAAGGACTGAAGCTTTCTTT.

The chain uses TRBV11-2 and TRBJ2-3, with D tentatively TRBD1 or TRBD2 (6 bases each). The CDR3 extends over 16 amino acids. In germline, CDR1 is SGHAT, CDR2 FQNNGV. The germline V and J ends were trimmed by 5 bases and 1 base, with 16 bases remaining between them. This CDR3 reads CASSGGLAWGTDTQYF. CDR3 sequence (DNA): TGTGCCAGCAGCGGGGGGCTAGCGTGGGGCACAGATACGCAGTATTTT.